A single sample is the source of the 16 T cell receptor beta chains below, sequenced in a study of T cells in Graves' hyperthyroidism and ophthalmopathy. Amplified TCR beta CDR3 regions derived from RNA transcripts. The TCR CDR3 first-round RT-PCR relied on the HTBI primer set. MiXCR was run by TCRdb on the multiplex PCR reads, yielding one entry per CDR3 protein. This repertoire shows around 250,000 distinct CDR3 sequences, about a sixth found once; its top ten account for around 30%. Sequencing was carried out using blood. These receptors were taken from a woman aged 18-35 years with Graves' ophthalmopathy.

This clonotype has at least ten counts. The chain combines TRBV11-2 with TRBJ1-6, with D uncertain. Germline V lookup: CDR1 SGHAT, CDR2 FQNNGV. The ends were cut back, 6 bases at V and 0 bases at J, with 6 bases in the middle. The CDR3 has 14 amino acids. The CDR3 is CASRSSSYNSPLHF. CDR3 DNA sequence: TGTGCCAGCAGGTCGAGCTCCTATAATTCACCCCTCCACTTT.

V is TRBV12-3 or TRBV12-4 and J is TRBJ1-2, with TRBD1 matching 7 bases. The CDR3 runs 13 residues. Germline trimming cut 8 bases from V and 9 bases from J; bases unmatched to any gene: 12. CDR3 protein: CASRSTGTARYTF. The CDR3 DNA reads TGTGCCAGCCGTTCGACCGGGACAGCTCGCTACACCTTC.

This clonotype was recorded only once. This chain joins TRBV20-1 and TRBJ1-1, with 8 nucleotides matching TRBD1. The CDR3 totals 14 residues. CDR1 is DFQATT, CDR2 SNEGSKA, per germline (reference sequence). V lost 3 bases, J lost 5 bases, and 8 bases stayed unmatched. DNA of the CDR3: TGCAGTGCTAGGGGCAGGGGGCCTGCGACTGAAGCTTTCTTT. Protein: CSARGRGPATEAFF.

This clonotype was counted ten times or more. The chain combines TRBV5-1 with TRBJ2-4; D might be TRBD1 or TRBD2, each matching 5 bases. The V end lost 0 bases, the J end lost 7 bases, and 11 bases lay between the germline ends. The CDR3 is 14 amino acids. Germline loops: CDR1 SGHRS, CDR2 YFSETQ. CDR3 sequence (DNA): TGCGCCAGCAGCTTGGCAGGGACGGGCAACATTCAGTACTTC. Its protein is CASSLAGTGNIQYF.

In this sample, this clonotype turned up many times. For the CDR3, the DNA is TGTGCCAGCAGCTTAGCCCAGGGACTAGCGCGGGAGCTGTTTTTT. As protein: CASSLAQGLARELFF. The chain links TRBV11-2 to TRBJ2-2; 10 nucleotides line up with TRBD2. V was clipped by 1 base and J by 9 bases; unmatched bases: 5. Germline V gene data show CDR1 as SGHAT and CDR2 as FQNNGV. The CDR3 has 15 amino acids.

The chain uses TRBV19 and TRBJ2-7, with a weak D call TRBD2 (5 bases). Per the germline V gene, CDR1 is LNHDA and CDR2 is SQIVND (reference sequence). V lost 4 bases, J lost 5 bases, and 9 bases lay in between. The CDR3 covers 12 residues. The chain's CDR3 is CASSRGSNEQYF. The CDR3 nucleotides read TGTGCCAGTAGTAGAGGGTCCAACGAGCAGTACTTC.

In this sample, this clonotype turned up many times. J is TRBJ2-1 and V is TRBV7-2; D is unresolved. The CDR3 runs to 13 residues. The V and J ends lost 2 bases and 9 bases respectively, with 11 bases between them. Germline CDR1 is SGHTA and CDR2 is FQGNSA. The CDR3 DNA follows: TGTGCCAGCAGCTTACCTCCGGGCTCTGAGCAGTTCTTC. Amino acid sequence: CASSLPPGSEQFF.

This clonotype was recorded at least ten times. CDR3 in DNA: TGTGCCAGTAAGTCTCTCTCAGCCCTTAGCAATCAGCCCCAGCATTTT. It translates to CASKSLSALSNQPQHF. J is TRBJ1-5 and V is TRBV6-1; D ambiguous. In germline, CDR1 is MNHNS, CDR2 SASEGT. The CDR3 is 16 residues long. Between the trimmed V and J ends, which lost 9 bases and 0 bases, there was a span of 18 bases.

This clonotype was seen at least ten times. This rearrangement joins TRBV29-1 to TRBJ2-1; the match to TRBD1 covers 10 bases. The germline CDR1 and CDR2 sequences are SQVTM and ANQGSEA. This CDR3 spans 18 amino acids. After removal of 0 bases from V and 4 bases from J, the junction contained 12 bases not matched to a gene. The CDR3 sequence: CSVEDPGQGMVDYNEQFF. CDR3 bases: TGCAGCGTTGAAGATCCGGGACAGGGGATGGTGGATTACAATGAGCAGTTCTTC.

This clonotype was seen ten or more times. The V and J genes are TRBV20-1 and TRBJ2-5, with a possible D match to TRBD2 (7 bases). Trimming cost V 3 bases and J 6 bases, with 14 bases left between them. Germline V gene lookup returns CDR1 DFQATT and CDR2 SNEGSKA (reference sequence). The CDR3 has 13 amino acids. CDR3 in amino acids: CSASWGGRKTQYF. CDR3 sequence (DNA): TGCAGTGCTAGTTGGGGGGGGCGGAAGACCCAGTACTTC.

This clonotype was detected many times. The chain links TRBV7-2 to TRBJ2-3; D possibly corresponds to TRBD2 (6 bases). Germline V gene data show CDR1 as SGHTA and CDR2 as FQGNSA. There are 15 residues in the CDR3. With 5 bases removed from V and 5 bases from J, the gap between germline ends came to 17 bases. The CDR3 DNA reads TGTGCCAGCAGCCATGCGGGACGGCCGCTAGATACGCAGTATTTT. It codes for CASSHAGRPLDTQYF.

This clonotype was seen at least ten times. The chain has TRBV7-2 and TRBJ2-3; D gene uncertain. The CDR3 covers 16 residues. The V end was cut by 1 base, the J end by 1 base, with 12 bases between. CDR1 SGHTA and CDR2 FQGNSA come from the germline V gene. The CDR3 bases are TGTGCCAGCAGCTTAGTAGACCCCGCCGGCACAGATACGCAGTATTTT. This codes for CASSLVDPAGTDTQYF.

The gene calls are TRBV12-3 or TRBV12-4 and TRBJ1-2; 8 bases agree with TRBD1. The CDR3 runs to 15 residues. The V and J ends lost 2 bases and 8 bases, in that order; junction bases with no gene match: 10. The CDR3 protein is CASSLSPGGAEGYTF. The DNA for the CDR3 is TGTGCCAGCAGTTTATCCCCAGGGGGCGCAGAAGGCTACACCTTC.

This clonotype came up many times. J is TRBJ1-1 and V is TRBV5-8; D may be TRBD1 (6 bases). There are 15 residues in the CDR3. V was cut by 5 bases and J by 0 bases, with 14 bases left in between. Germline V gene sequence: CDR1 SGHTS, CDR2 YDEGEE. In nucleotides, the CDR3 is TGTGCCAGCAGTCCCTCGGGACACCTGAACACTGAAGCTTTCTTT. It specifies CASSPSGHLNTEAFF.

This clonotype was picked up many times. This chain joins TRBV4-3 and TRBJ2-1; 7 bases fit TRBD2. CDR3 length: 16 amino acids. V trimming: 0 bases; J trimming: 2 bases; junction bases outside the gene matches: 4. Germline CDR1 is LGHNA and CDR2 is YSLEER. The CDR3 protein is CASSQELANTYNEQFF. DNA for the CDR3: TGCGCCAGCAGCCAAGAACTAGCGAATACCTACAATGAGCAGTTCTTC.

This clonotype was recorded at least ten times. This chain links TRBV7-2 with TRBJ2-7; TRBD1 agrees at 7 bases. The CDR3 is made up of 14 amino acids. After removal of 5 bases from V and 3 bases from J, the junction contained 7 bases not matched to a gene. Germline CDR1 reads SGHTA; CDR2 reads FQGNSA. CDR3 coding DNA: TGTGCCAGCAGCCACGGATCAGGGGGCTACGAGCAGTACTTC. Translating gives CASSHGSGGYEQYF.